This TCR beta chain emerged from a study of blood T cell repertoires in COVID-19. At the level of the study: Italy, Spain and the United States were the sources of the convalescent and acute COVID-19 samples. Sample material is recorded as cDNA or gDNA derived from T cells, B-cell-depleted T cells, or PBMCs.

The Seattle site enrolled patients during active infection and followed them longitudinally. The CDR3 spans 15 residues. Germline V gene data show CDR1 as SGHNT and CDR2 as YYREEE (reference sequence). Trimming pared 3 bases from V and 10 bases from J, leaving 20 bases between. This clone was seen a handful of times. Per the study methods: Amplification of reference gene primers provided the estimated nucleated cell counts. Assay: immunoSEQ multiplex PCR; the TCRdb copy retains only in-frame clones and omits some. The DNA gave D and trimming, while V, J and clone size come from that table. The sample carries some 140,000 clones, about 83% recorded once.

The V gene is TRBV5-4, the J gene TRBJ2-1, with a possible D match to TRBD1 (7 bases). The sample taken for sequencing was peripheral blood. The receptor was isolated from a woman between 55 and 75 years old with COVID-19, enrolled during active disease. The CDR3 spells CASSSRGLQGGEQFF. DNA of the CDR3: TGTGCCAGCAGCTCACGAGGACTCCAGGGGGGAGAGCAGTTCTTC.